A selection of T cell receptor beta chains follows, all from one sample in a study of Ad26.COV2.S vaccination and SARS-CoV-2 variants. The protocol was immunoSEQ multiplex PCR, while the TCRdb copy is restricted to in-frame clones and leaves out a portion. The table lists about 350,000 clones, 70% to 90% of them singletons, with approximately 11% in the top ten. Sequenced here: peripheral blood, sampled in a trial of Ad26.COV2.S vaccine versus placebo. The receptors here all came from a person aged 18-65 years who received the Ad26.COV2.S COVID-19 vaccine or a placebo. The CDR3 runs from the conserved cysteine through the conserved F or W. D genes are given only for firm matches.

>TRBV6-5|NA|TRBJ2-2
TGTGCCAGCAAGAAGGGGGGACTGAACACCGGGGAGCTGTTTTTT
CASKKGGLNTGELFF
>TRBV5-1|TRBD2|TRBJ2-3
TGCGCCAGCAGCTTGGCGGGACTAGCGGGGACAGATACGCAGTATTTT
CASSLAGLAGTDTQYF
>TRBV4-2|TRBD1|TRBJ2-1
TGTGCCAGCAGCCGTACGCCGAGACAGGGTCACAATGAGCAGTTCTTC
CASSRTPRQGHNEQFF
>TRBV6-2/TRBV6-3|NA|TRBJ1-4
TGTGCCAGCAGTTACGTGACAGACAGACCAAATGAAAAACTGTTTTTT
CASSYVTDRPNEKLFF
>TRBV7-3|NA|TRBJ2-1
TGTGCCAGCAGCTTAGAAGGTCGTACGCACAATGAGCAGTTCTTC
CASSLEGRTHNEQFF
>TRBV9|NA|TRBJ1-2
TGTGCCAGCAGCCCAACAAATAGTGGCTACACCTTC
CASSPTNSGYTF
>TRBV4-3|NA|TRBJ1-1
TGCGCCAGCAGCCAAGATCTTAACATTAACACTGAAGCTTTCTTT
CASSQDLNINTEAFF
>TRBV28|NA|TRBJ1-3
TGTGCCAGCAGTTTAGTCCCGGAGGGCAGCTCTGGAAACACCATATATTTT
CASSLVPEGSSGNTIYF
>TRBV7-9|NA|TRBJ1-2
TGTGCCAGCAGCTTGGATTGGGTGGGTGGCTACACCTTC
CASSLDWVGGYTF
>TRBV6-2/TRBV6-3|NA|TRBJ2-7
TGTGCCAGCAGCCCGCATTCCAAGCTCTTAAGCTACGAGCAGTACTTC
CASSPHSKLLSYEQYF
>TRBV6-4|TRBD1|TRBJ1-2
TGTGCCAGCAGTGATCGGGGGACAGGGCACGAGGACTATGGCTACACCTTC
CASSDRGTGHEDYGYTF
>TRBV4-3|TRBD2|TRBJ2-7
TGCGCCAGCAGCCGTGGACTAGCGGGAGCGGGGGAGCAGTACTTC
CASSRGLAGAGEQYF
>TRBV28|NA|TRBJ1-2
TGTGCCAGCATGTTTAGGCCCGGAGGACCAACTAACTATGGCTACACCTTC
CASMFRPGGPTNYGYTF
>TRBV7-2|NA|TRBJ2-2
TGTGCCAGCAGCTTAGCGGGGGGTGCGACCGGGGAGCTGTTTTTT
CASSLAGGATGELFF
>TRBV6-2/TRBV6-3|NA|TRBJ1-3
TGTGCCAGCAGTTACTCCGGCCGAGGCGGAAACACCATATATTTT
CASSYSGRGGNTIYF
>TRBV7-2|NA|TRBJ2-2
TGTGCCAGCAGCTTAGGTGCCCTCCGGGAGCTGTTTTTT
CASSLGALRELFF
>TRBV5-4|TRBD2|TRBJ2-2
TGTGCCAGCAGCTTGCCTGCTAGCGGGGTGCCCACCGGGGAGCTGTTTTTT
CASSLPASGVPTGELFF
>TRBV30|NA|TRBJ2-5
TGTGCCTTTCAGGAGGGAGAGGAGACCCAGTACTTC
CAFQEGEETQYF
>TRBV5-5|TRBD1|TRBJ1-5
TGTGCCAGCAGCTTGTTTCTTAGTAGGACAGGCTACAATCAGCCCCAGCATTTT
CASSLFLSRTGYNQPQHF
>TRBV27|TRBD1|TRBJ1-2
TGTGCCAGCAGTTTTTATCCCCCGACAGGGAACTATGGCTACACCTTC
CASSFYPPTGNYGYTF
>TRBV15|NA|TRBJ1-5
TGTGCCACCAGCAGAGACCGGGCCCGAAGTCAGCCCCAGCATTTT
CATSRDRARSQPQHF
>TRBV27|NA|TRBJ2-4
TGTGCCAGCAGTCCCCTTGGATGGGATACCAAAAACATTCAGTACTTC
CASSPLGWDTKNIQYF
>TRBV7-2|TRBD2|TRBJ2-3
TGTGCCAGCAGCTTAGTCCTCCTAGCGGGAGGGCCTAAAGCGGATACGCAGTATTTT
CASSLVLLAGGPKADTQYF